Below are 30 T cell receptor beta chains sequenced from a single sample in a study of T cell changes during pregnancy in multiple sclerosis. TCRdb's table, derived via immunoSEQ multiplex PCR, lists solely in-frame clones and lacks some. Of 75,000 to 80,000 clones listed, just over 90% are singletons. The input for sequencing was peripheral blood, taken in the second trimester of pregnancy. These receptors originate from a female donor in good health, enrolled as a control in a pregnancy study.

The genes are TRBV19 and TRBJ1-1; 9 nucleotides agree with TRBD1. This CDR3 has 13 residues. Germline V CDR1 and CDR2: LNHDA, SQIVND (reference sequence). Trimming removed 6 bases from V and 5 bases from J; junction bases left unmatched: 4. The CDR3 here is CASRRDRETEAFF. The CDR3 DNA sequence: TGTGCCAGTAGGCGGGACAGGGAAACTGAAGCTTTCTTT.

V usage is TRBV19 and J usage is TRBJ1-1; TRBD1 is a possible D gene (5 bases). CDR3 length: 11 amino acids. The germline V gene encodes CDR1 LNHDA and CDR2 SQIVND (reference sequence). V was trimmed by 9 bases and J by 7 bases, leaving 12 bases between them. Here the CDR3 reads CASTDMLEAFF. Written as DNA, the CDR3 is TGTGCCAGCACGGACATGCTTGAAGCTTTCTTT.

CDR3 region: CASSNILRQVPRGSNQPQHF. The DNA for the CDR3 is TGTGCCAGTAGTAATATACTAAGACAGGTCCCCCGGGGTAGCAATCAGCCCCAGCATTTT. The V call is TRBV19, the J call TRBJ1-5; D may be TRBD1 (6 bases). Germline V gene sequence: CDR1 LNHDA, CDR2 SQIVND (reference sequence). The CDR3 is made up of 20 amino acids. Trimming took 4 bases from V and 0 from J, leaving 25 bases between them.

The V gene is TRBV7-2, the J gene TRBJ2-3; 7 bases agree with TRBD1. V shed 1 base and J 3 bases; nucleotides not matched to a gene: 1. Germline V gene sequence: CDR1 SGHTA, CDR2 FQGNSA. The CDR3 extends over 14 amino acids. CDR3 sequence (DNA): TGTGCCAGCAGCTTAGAACAGGGGACAGATACGCAGTATTTT. It codes for CASSLEQGTDTQYF. The entire variable domain, with the rest obtained from reference TRBV7-2 and TRBJ2-3, is as follows: GAGVSQSPSNKVTEKGKDVELRCDPISGHTALYWYRQSLGQGLEFLIYFQGNSAPDKSGLPSDRFSAERTGGSVSTLTIQRTQQEDSAVYLCASSLEQGTDTQYFGPGTRLTVL.

CDR3 sequence: CAWTNGQLEKLFF. The CDR3 bases are TGTGCCTGGACCAACGGACAGCTTGAAAAACTGTTTTTT. This chain uses TRBV30 with TRBJ1-4; possibly TRBD1 for D (6 bases). Looked up from germline, CDR1 is GTSNPN and CDR2 is SVGIG (reference sequence). V gave up 4 bases and J gave up 7 bases, with 13 bases separating them. This CDR3 has 13 residues. The entire variable domain, with the rest obtained from reference TRBV30 and TRBJ1-4, is as follows: SQTIHQWPATLVQPVGSPLSLECTVEGTSNPNLYWYRQAAGRGLQLLFYSVGIGQISSEVPQNLSASRPQDRQFILSSKKLLLSDSGFYLCAWTNGQLEKLFFGSGTQLSVL.

This chain joins TRBV9 and TRBJ2-3; TRBD1 might be the D (6 bases). V was cut by 0 bases and J by 0 bases, with 20 bases left in between. Germline CDR1 is SGDLS and CDR2 is YYNGEE. This CDR3 has 19 amino acids. The CDR3 here is CASSVAAAGEKLSTDTQYF. The CDR3 bases are TGTGCCAGCAGCGTAGCGGCAGCAGGGGAAAAACTTAGCACAGATACGCAGTATTTT.

The gene calls are TRBV5-6 and TRBJ2-2; D is perhaps TRBD1 (7 bases). There are 15 residues in the CDR3. Germline V gene lookup returns CDR1 SGHDT and CDR2 YYEEEE. V was clipped by 5 bases and J by 3 bases, with 14 bases between them. CDR3 loop: CASREGAGYTGELFF. The CDR3 DNA reads as TGTGCCAGCAGGGAGGGGGCGGGTTACACCGGGGAGCTGTTTTTT.

The V gene is TRBV7-2, the J gene TRBJ2-7; possible D gene TRBD1, 6 bases. With 5 bases removed from V and 3 bases from J, the gap between germline ends came to 14 bases. The CDR3 runs 14 residues. Per germline, CDR1 SGHTA and CDR2 FQGNSA. The CDR3 loop is CASSVLQGRYEQYF. The CDR3 DNA reads TGTGCCAGCAGCGTTTTACAGGGTCGCTACGAGCAGTACTTC. The complete variable domain, with remaining parts taken from reference TRBV7-2 and TRBJ2-7, reads GAGVSQSPSNKVTEKGKDVELRCDPISGHTALYWYRQSLGQGLEFLIYFQGNSAPDKSGLPSDRFSAERTGGSVSTLTIQRTQQEDSAVYLCASSVLQGRYEQYFGPGTRLTVT.

The rearrangement uses TRBV7-9 and TRBJ2-4; 7 nucleotides line up with TRBD1. The CDR3 contains 16 residues. Trimming cost V 5 bases and J 4 bases; bases outside gene matches: 11. Germline loops: CDR1 SEHNR, CDR2 FQNEAQ (reference sequence). DNA for the CDR3: TGTGCCAGCAGCCCATCCTGGGGACAGAAAAAAAACATTCAGTACTTC. Protein: CASSPSWGQKKNIQYF.

The count of this clone is one. The genes are TRBV18 and TRBJ1-4; D not certain. This CDR3 has 13 residues. Germline values: CDR1 KGHSH, CDR2 LQKENI. V was shortened by 3 bases and J by 6 bases, with 8 bases between the two germline ends. CDR3 residues: CASSPPTDEKLFF. The DNA for the CDR3 is TGTGCCAGCTCACCCCCTACCGATGAAAAACTGTTTTTT.

This rearrangement joins TRBV5-4 to TRBJ2-5; D might be TRBD1 (6 bases). This CDR3 has 14 residues. V lost 5 bases, J lost 5 bases, and 16 bases lay in between. Germline V lookup: CDR1 SGHNT, CDR2 YYREEE (reference sequence). The CDR3 DNA follows: TGTGCCAGCAGGTCGGACAGTGATGGGGAGACCCAGTACTTC. It encodes CASRSDSDGETQYF.

This rearrangement joins TRBV6-1 to TRBJ1-2, with 9 nucleotides matching TRBD1. The CDR3 extends over 13 amino acids. Germline V gives CDR1 MNHNS, CDR2 SASEGT. Unmatched junction bases numbered 1, after V lost 3 bases and J lost 5 bases. CDR3: CASSDGTGYGYTF. The CDR3 DNA is TGTGCCAGCAGTGATGGGACAGGGTATGGCTACACCTTC.

This sequence joins TRBV5-1 and TRBJ1-4; 7 bases line up with TRBD1. The germline gives CDR1 SGHRS, CDR2 YFSETQ. CDR3 length: 15 residues. V shed 2 bases, J shed 4 bases, and the junction held 5 bases outside the gene matches. Here the CDR3 reads CASSFRTGDNEKLFF. In nucleotides, the CDR3 is TGCGCCAGCAGCTTTAGGACAGGTGATAATGAAAAACTGTTTTTT.

On this clone: In the same sample, other DNA sequences code for this CDR3. The V call is TRBV7-8, the J call TRBJ1-5; TRBD1 is a possible D gene (5 bases). The CDR3 has 15 residues. Trimming left V 2 bases short and J 1 base short, with 9 bases between. Germline assignment: CDR1 SGHVS and CDR2 FQNEAQ. CDR3 protein: CASSLWGESNQPQHF. CDR3 nucleotide sequence: TGTGCCAGCAGCTTATGGGGCGAGAGCAATCAGCCCCAGCATTTT.

The chain recombines TRBV7-9 with TRBJ1-1, with 7 nucleotides matching TRBD1. The junction had 7 bases not matched to a gene; V was cut back by 5 bases and J by 1 base. Germline CDR1 is SEHNR and CDR2 is FQNEAQ (reference sequence). This CDR3 is built from 15 residues. CDR3 residues: CASSTGTVPNTEAFF. CDR3 coding DNA: TGTGCCAGCAGCACTGGGACAGTTCCGAACACTGAAGCTTTCTTT.

In this sample, this clone turned up once. The chain couples TRBV2 to TRBJ1-1, with D tentatively TRBD1 (6 bases). Trimming stripped 2 bases from V and 7 bases from J, with 14 bases between. The germline V gene encodes CDR1 SNHLY and CDR2 FYNNEI. CDR3 size: 14 residues. CDR3 protein: CASSEIVGQSEAFF. The CDR3 DNA reads as TGTGCCAGCAGTGAAATCGTAGGACAGAGTGAAGCTTTCTTT.

There are a few counts of this clone. V gene TRBV21-1 combines with J gene TRBJ2-7; TRBD2 was called by the table and not checked on the DNA. TRBV21-1 is recorded as a pseudogene. This CDR3 is built from 14 residues. CDR3 sequence (DNA): TGTGCCAGCAGCTACGGGACTCCGGACGGCGAGCAGTACTTC. Amino acids: CASSYGTPDGEQYF.

The V gene is TRBV2, the J gene TRBJ2-5; D is unclear. The germline V gene encodes CDR1 SNHLY and CDR2 FYNNEI. V lost 7 bases and J 2 bases, leaving 5 bases between the germline ends. The CDR3 contains 11 residues. CDR3 sequence (DNA): TGTGCCAGCATGGAGCAAGAGACCCAGTACTTC. Amino acids: CASMEQETQYF.

The CDR3 protein is CASSLEFVAEQYF. The CDR3 DNA is TGTGCCAGCAGCTTAGAGTTCGTGGCCGAGCAGTACTTC. The V call is TRBV11-2, the J call TRBJ2-7; D remains ambiguous. Germline lookup yields CDR1 SGHAT and CDR2 FQNNGV. Between the trimmed V and J ends, which lost 0 bases and 6 bases, there was a span of 9 bases. CDR3 length equals 13 residues. Complete variable domain (other parts from reference TRBV11-2 and TRBJ2-7): EAGVAQSPRYKIIEKRQSVAFWCNPISGHATLYWYQQILGQGPKLLIQFQNNGVVDDSQLPKDRFSAERLKGVDSTLKIQPAKLEDSAVYLCASSLEFVAEQYFGPGTRLTVT.

V usage is TRBV21-1 and J usage is TRBJ2-5; TRBD2, as called in the table, went unchecked against the DNA. TRBV21-1 is flagged as a pseudogene. There are 13 residues in the CDR3. For the CDR3, the DNA is TGTGCCAGCCGACTAGCGGGGGGCCCCCCCCAGTACTTC. It codes for CASRLAGGPPQYF.

This chain joins TRBV11-2 and TRBJ2-5; tentatively, D is TRBD2 (7 bases). Germline V CDR1 and CDR2: SGHAT, FQNNGV. V was trimmed by 1 base and J by 5 bases, leaving 23 bases between them. CDR3 length: 18 amino acids. CDR3 loop: CASSLVGAASGWAETQYF. For the CDR3, the DNA is TGTGCCAGCAGCTTAGTGGGGGCGGCTAGCGGTTGGGCGGAGACCCAGTACTTC.

The chain recombines TRBV18 with TRBJ1-4; tentatively, D is TRBD1 (6 bases). The V gene lost 4 bases and the J gene lost 1 base, with 19 bases spanning the gap. The germline gives CDR1 KGHSH, CDR2 LQKENI. The CDR3 runs to 18 residues. CDR3 residues: CASSLTTHIRGTNEKLFF. DNA for the CDR3: TGTGCCAGCTCACTGACTACCCATATCAGGGGAACTAATGAAAAACTGTTTTTT.

The chain recombines TRBV6-5 with TRBJ1-2; 10 bases map to TRBD1. This CDR3 spans 13 amino acids. The V segment lost 5 bases and the J segment 9 bases; nucleotides outside the gene matches: 6. Germline CDR1 and CDR2: MNHEY and SVGAGI. Here the CDR3 reads CASSLRDRGRYTF. As DNA, the CDR3 is TGTGCCAGCAGTCTCCGGGACAGGGGCCGCTACACCTTC.

This chain joins TRBV9 and TRBJ1-2, with a weak D call TRBD1 (6 bases). Germline-derived CDR1 and CDR2 are SGDLS and YYNGEE. This CDR3 has 15 amino acids. Trimming left V 4 bases short and J 5 bases short, with 18 bases between. The CDR3 DNA reads as TGTGCCAGCAGCCCCACCCGGGGGGCCAGGTATGGCTACACCTTC. This encodes CASSPTRGARYGYTF.

The chain couples TRBV5-1 to TRBJ2-3; TRBD2 agrees at 7 bases. This CDR3 is 14 amino acids long. The germline V gene encodes CDR1 SGHRS and CDR2 YFSETQ. With V trimmed by 2 bases and J by 3 bases, 3 bases remained unmatched. CDR3 DNA sequence: TGCGCCAGCAGCTTTACTAGCGCTACAGATACGCAGTATTTT. Its protein product is CASSFTSATDTQYF.

This rearrangement joins TRBV30 to TRBJ1-1; 7 nucleotides agree with TRBD1. V dropped 0 bases and J dropped 4; count of bases not matched to a gene: 2. The germline CDR1 and CDR2 sequences are GTSNPN and SVGIG (reference sequence). The CDR3 has 13 residues. CDR3: CAWSVQGSTEAFF. Written as DNA, the CDR3 is TGTGCCTGGAGTGTACAGGGGTCCACTGAAGCTTTCTTT.

A note on this clone: At one end, the junction sequence differs from germline, possibly due to a read error. The chain has TRBV7-9 and TRBJ2-7; D is perhaps TRBD2 (7 bases). CDR1 is SEHNR and CDR2 is FQNEAQ in the germline V gene (reference sequence). The CDR3 is 12 amino acids. The CDR3 loop is CASSLSGTIPTF. The DNA of the CDR3 is TGTGCCAGCAGCTTAAGCGGGACAATCCCTACCTTC.

The sample holds one count of this clone. The V and J genes are TRBV6-6 and TRBJ2-7; weak D call: TRBD1 (6 bases). There are 15 residues in the CDR3. V lost 6 bases and J 2 bases, leaving 17 bases between the germline ends. The germline CDR1 and CDR2 sequences are MNHNY and SVGAGI (reference sequence). In DNA, the CDR3 is TGTGCCAGCAGGGACGACAGGTCGCCCCCCTACGAGCAGTACTTC. Translated: CASRDDRSPPYEQYF.

V is TRBV30 and J is TRBJ2-3, with unresolved D. The V end was cut by 1 base, the J end by 8 bases, with 7 bases between. The V gene's germline CDR1 is GTSNPN and CDR2 SVGIG (reference sequence). This CDR3 comprises 11 residues. The CDR3 sequence is CAWSGASTQYF. The CDR3 bases are TGTGCCTGGAGTGGAGCTTCTACGCAGTATTTT.

The chain couples TRBV5-1 to TRBJ2-7; D possibly corresponds to TRBD1 (5 bases). Trimming left V 4 bases short and J 0 bases short, with 14 bases between. Per germline, CDR1 SGHRS and CDR2 YFSETQ. This CDR3 is built from 15 residues. The CDR3, as DNA: TGCGCCAGCAGCAGAGAACAGGAGAGCTCCTACGAGCAGTACTTC. Translating gives CASSREQESSYEQYF.